The 21 T cell receptor beta chains listed next were all sequenced from one sample in a study of CD8 T cells in ankylosing spondylitis. Study conclusions and caveats: Ankylosing spondylitis blood seemed to carry a telltale TCR beta motif made of roughly 8 highly homologous variants.

These receptors' antigens are unknown. Via MiXCR, TCRdb re-called the 5' RACE reads, giving one row per CDR3 protein. The repertoire holds hundreds of thousands of distinct CDR3 sequences, about a sixth seen once, with under 45% in the top ten. Sequences were obtained from blood, either unsorted or a sorted T cell fraction (not recorded which). The receptor source for this set is a male donor with ankylosing spondylitis.

This chain connects TRBV5-6 to TRBJ2-5, with TRBD2 as a possible D gene (6 bases). The CDR3 sequence is 13 residues long. With 2 bases removed from V and 1 base from J, the gap between germline ends came to 6 bases. Per the germline V gene, CDR1 is SGHDT and CDR2 is YYEEEE. CDR3 coding DNA: TGTGCCAGCAGCTTCGGGAGCCAAGAGACCCAGTACTTC. This sequence encodes CASSFGSQETQYF.

V and J are TRBV4-1 and TRBJ1-2; D gene uncertain. Trimming removed 1 base at V and 4 bases at J, with 10 bases between. Germline V gene sequence: CDR1 MGHRA, CDR2 YSYEKL. The CDR3 totals 14 residues. Here the CDR3 reads CASSQGRAAYGYTF. CDR3 bases: TGCGCCAGCAGCCAAGGGAGGGCAGCCTATGGCTACACCTTC.

The chain couples TRBV11-2 to TRBJ1-2; no definite D call. Germline V gene lookup returns CDR1 SGHAT and CDR2 FQNNGV. The CDR3 loop spans 11 amino acids. With 1 base removed from V and 8 bases from J, the gap between germline ends came to 5 bases. CDR3 DNA sequence: TGTGCCAGCAGCTTAGGGTTGGGCTACACCTTC. Its protein is CASSLGLGYTF.

The table lists this clonotype with a few counts. This sequence joins TRBV28 and TRBJ2-5; tentatively, D is TRBD2 (7 bases). Germline V gives CDR1 MDHEN, CDR2 SYDVKM. The CDR3 has 15 residues. V was clipped by 5 bases and J by 5 bases, with 18 bases between them. CDR3 region: CASSPSVGGRETQYF. The DNA of the CDR3 is TGTGCCAGCAGTCCATCGGTGGGGGGGCGGGAGACCCAGTACTTC. The whole variable domain, remainder taken from reference TRBV28 and TRBJ2-5, is DVKVTQSSRYLVKRTGEKVFLECVQDMDHENMFWYRQDPGLGLRLIYFSYDVKMKEKGDIPEGYSVSREKKERFSLILESASTNQTSMYLCASSPSVGGRETQYFGPGTRLLVL.

This clonotype showed up many times. The chain combines TRBV4-1 with TRBJ1-5, with D maybe TRBD1 (5 bases). Trimming took off 2 bases at V and 1 base at J, with 9 bases between the two ends. CDR3 length: 15 amino acids. Germline V CDR1 and CDR2: MGHRA, YSYEKL. CDR3 region: CASSQPGSSNQPQHF. The DNA of the CDR3 is TGCGCCAGCAGCCAACCAGGGTCAAGCAATCAGCCCCAGCATTTT.

This clonotype occurred a few times. The chain links TRBV4-2 to TRBJ2-3, with D maybe TRBD2 (6 bases). Germline V gene sequence: CDR1 LGHNA, CDR2 YNFKEQ. The CDR3 runs 17 residues. V dropped 0 bases and J dropped 2 bases, with 15 bases sitting between them. DNA of the CDR3: TGTGCCAGCAGCCAAGACTTTCACGGGGGACCCACAGATACGCAGTATTTT. Residues: CASSQDFHGGPTDTQYF.

The chain carries TRBV7-2 and TRBJ1-5, with D uncertain. The CDR3 consists of 16 residues. With 2 bases removed from V and 0 bases from J, the gap between germline ends came to 11 bases. The germline gives CDR1 SGHTA, CDR2 FQGNSA. CDR3 residues: CASSLIPTHSNQPQHF. CDR3 nucleotides: TGTGCCAGCAGCTTAATCCCTACCCATAGCAATCAGCCCCAGCATTTT.

The V and J genes are TRBV27 and TRBJ2-7; 9 nucleotides agree with TRBD1. CDR1 is MNHEY, CDR2 SMNVEV, per germline (reference sequence). The CDR3 is 15 residues long. J gave up 3 bases and V 4 bases, and 7 bases lay outside the gene matches. CDR3 region: CASSSTGTGNYEQYF. CDR3 DNA sequence: TGTGCCAGCAGTTCAACCGGGACAGGGAACTACGAGCAGTACTTC.

The V call is TRBV7-9, the J call TRBJ2-1, with 8 nucleotides matching TRBD1. Germline lookup yields CDR1 SEHNR and CDR2 FQNEAQ (reference sequence). CDR3 length: 14 amino acids. The ends lost 4 bases at V and 4 bases at J; junction bases unmatched: 3. CDR3 nucleotides: TGTGCCAGCAGCTCCGACAGGGGTTACAATGAGCAGTTCTTC. Its translation: CASSSDRGYNEQFF. Complete variable domain (other parts from reference TRBV7-9 and TRBJ2-1): DTGVSQNPRHKITKRGQNVTFRCDPISEHNRLYWYRQTLGQGPEFLTYFQNEAQLEKSRLLSDRFSAERPKGSFSTLEIQRTEQGDSAMYLCASSSDRGYNEQFFGPGTRLTVL.

The chain uses TRBV6-1 and TRBJ2-7; TRBD2 is a possible D gene (6 bases). The germline V gene has CDR1 MNHNS and CDR2 SASEGT. The length of the CDR3 is 14 residues. V was clipped by 4 bases and J by 3 bases, with 13 bases between them. CDR3 protein: CASSGAGYSYEQYF. The CDR3 DNA sequence: TGTGCCAGCAGTGGTGCGGGGTATAGCTACGAGCAGTACTTC.

This clonotype was detected ten times or more. The chain is built from TRBV7-8 and TRBJ1-5; possible D gene TRBD1, 6 bases. The V end was cut by 3 bases, the J end by 2 bases, with 11 bases between. CDR1 SGHVS and CDR2 FQNEAQ come from the germline V gene. This CDR3 comprises 15 residues. CDR3 sequence (DNA): TGTGCCAGCAGCTTGGGAGGGGGTGGCAATCAGCCCCAGCATTTT. It codes for CASSLGGGGNQPQHF.

V is TRBV27 and J is TRBJ1-1; D gene unclear. Per the germline V gene, CDR1 is MNHEY and CDR2 is SMNVEV (reference sequence). Trimming removed 3 bases at V and 3 bases at J, with 8 bases between. The CDR3 contains 13 residues. The CDR3 DNA is TGTGCCAGCAGTTTCTCCGCAGACACTGAAGCTTTCTTT. Translating it yields CASSFSADTEAFF.

The rearrangement joins TRBV6-6 to TRBJ2-5; TRBD2 aligns across 7 bases. J lost 0 bases, V lost 6 bases, and 4 bases had no gene match. In germline, CDR1 is MNHNY, CDR2 SVGAGI (reference sequence). The CDR3 is 14 residues long. CDR3 loop: CASSPGGNQETQYF. The CDR3 DNA is TGTGCCAGCAGCCCCGGGGGGAACCAAGAGACCCAGTACTTC.

The chain carries TRBV4-1 and TRBJ2-7; D gene uncertain. Germline-derived CDR1 and CDR2 are MGHRA and YSYEKL. This CDR3 has 13 residues. The V gene lost 0 bases and the J gene lost 2 bases, with 5 bases spanning the gap. CDR3 nucleotide sequence: TGCGCCAGCAGCCAAGATTATACCTACGAGCAGTACTTC. Translated, it gives CASSQDYTYEQYF.

This clonotype showed up many times. The chain employs TRBV19 and TRBJ2-1, with D maybe TRBD2 (5 bases). The CDR3 is made up of 15 amino acids. The germline V and J ends were trimmed by 3 bases and 0 bases, with 9 bases remaining between them. From germline, CDR1 is LNHDA and CDR2 SQIVND (reference sequence). CDR3 in DNA: TGTGCCAGTAGTATTCTGGGGAGCTCCTACAATGAGCAGTTCTTC. Its protein is CASSILGSSYNEQFF. Combining the CDR3 with reference TRBV19 and TRBJ2-1 gives the whole variable domain DGGITQSPKYLFRKEGQNVTLSCEQNLNHDAMYWYRQDPGQGLRLIYYSQIVNDFQKGDIAEGYSVSREKKESFPLTVTSAQKNPTAFYLCASSILGSSYNEQFFGPGTRLTVL.

The CDR3, as DNA: TGTGCCAGCAGCAAAGCTAGGACAGCCTACGAGCAGTACTTC. Its protein is CASSKARTAYEQYF. The rearrangement uses TRBV21-1 and TRBJ2-7; the table's D call, TRBD1, has no DNA check behind it. TRBV21-1 is recorded as a pseudogene. This CDR3 region has 14 residues.

This clonotype was seen ten or more times. The chain links TRBV12-3 or TRBV12-4 to TRBJ1-4; 9 bases agree with TRBD1. Trimming removed 3 bases from V and 4 bases from J; junction bases left unmatched: 6. The CDR3 extends over 16 amino acids. CDR3 sequence reads: CASSFRDRDLNEKLFF. CDR3 nucleotide sequence: TGTGCCAGCAGTTTTCGGGACAGGGACCTTAATGAAAAACTGTTTTTT.

This clonotype showed up just a few times. J is TRBJ1-1 and V is TRBV5-1; unclear D gene. Germline V lookup: CDR1 SGHRS, CDR2 YFSETQ. Trimming took 1 base from V and 1 from J, leaving 8 bases between them. This CDR3 region has 14 residues. CDR3 region: CASSLWIQNTEAFF. The CDR3 DNA follows: TGCGCCAGCAGCTTGTGGATCCAGAACACTGAAGCTTTCTTT. The full variable domain, its missing parts supplied by reference TRBV5-1 and TRBJ1-1, is KAGVTQTPRYLIKTRGQQVTLSCSPISGHRSVSWYQQTPGQGLQFLFEYFSETQRNKGNFPGRFSGRQFSNSRSEMNVSTLELGDSALYLCASSLWIQNTEAFFGQGTRLTVV.

This clonotype was observed a few times. The rearrangement joins TRBV6-1 to TRBJ1-1; 10 bases match TRBD1. J gave up 5 bases and V 6 bases, and 9 bases lay outside the gene matches. Germline CDR1 and CDR2: MNHNS and SASEGT. This CDR3 comprises 15 residues. Here the CDR3 reads CASSPRRGQGTEAFF. The CDR3 DNA sequence: TGTGCCAGCAGCCCTCGAAGGGGACAGGGGACTGAAGCTTTCTTT.

This sequence joins TRBV5-1 and TRBJ2-7; TRBD1 matches at 7 bases. With V trimmed by 4 bases and J by 6 bases, 13 bases remained unmatched. Germline assignment: CDR1 SGHRS and CDR2 YFSETQ. This CDR3 is built from 15 residues. CDR3 DNA sequence: TGCGCCAGCAGCGCAACCCACAGGGGTGAAAGCGAGCAGTACTTC. Protein sequence: CASSATHRGESEQYF.

This rearrangement joins TRBV7-9 to TRBJ1-1; 9 bases match TRBD1. The V gene's germline CDR1 is SEHNR and CDR2 FQNEAQ (reference sequence). CDR3 length equals 12 residues. The V segment lost 6 bases and the J segment 6 bases; nucleotides outside the gene matches: 2. The CDR3 DNA is TGTGCCAGCAGGACAGGGGGACCTGAAGCTTTCTTT. Protein sequence: CASRTGGPEAFF.